Ten or more counts support the clone carrying this T cell receptor (beta chain). The target antigen is unknown. CD4 T cells were positively selected, then CD8 T cells from the CD4-negative fraction. The sample is drawn from a study of naive and memory T cell subsets. Study-level findings and limits: Over 90% of naive TCR sequences appeared only once after error correction, unlike memory subsets.

The beta constant-region primer was an equimolar mix of two oligonucleotides covering TRBC1 and TRBC2. Ligated cDNA was amplified by four rounds of PCR with nested alpha and beta constant-region primers and SP2. TCRdb called the UMI-ligation and nested PCR reads again in MiXCR, with one record for every CDR3 protein. Counted here are 65,000 to 85,000 distinct CDR3 sequences, around 13% occurring once; the ten biggest clones make up about 0.9%. The sequence came from a human donor in good health. The specimen was central memory CD4+ T cells from blood.

The CDR3 loop reads CASSLGGAGGYTF. For the CDR3, the DNA is TGTGCCAGCAGTTTAGGGGGGGCAGGGGGCTACACCTTC. This chain connects TRBV12-3 or TRBV12-4 to TRBJ1-2, with D possibly being TRBD1 (6 bases). The CDR3 sequence is 13 residues long. V dropped 1 base and J dropped 8 bases, with 11 bases sitting between them.